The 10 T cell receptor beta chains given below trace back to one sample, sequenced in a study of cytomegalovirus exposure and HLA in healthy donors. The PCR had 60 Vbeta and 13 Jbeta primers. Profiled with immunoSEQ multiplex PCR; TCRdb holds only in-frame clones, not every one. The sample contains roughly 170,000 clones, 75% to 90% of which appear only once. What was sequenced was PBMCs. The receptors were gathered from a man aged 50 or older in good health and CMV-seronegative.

CDR3 sequence (DNA): TGTGCCAGCAGCTCCGACACCCTAAATTCCTATGGCTACACCTTC. Translating it yields CASSSDTLNSYGYTF. The chain links TRBV7-2 to TRBJ1-2; D remains ambiguous. With 4 bases removed from V and 4 bases from J, the gap between germline ends came to 16 bases. CDR1 and CDR2 (germline): SGHTA, FQGNSA. The CDR3 sequence is 15 residues long.

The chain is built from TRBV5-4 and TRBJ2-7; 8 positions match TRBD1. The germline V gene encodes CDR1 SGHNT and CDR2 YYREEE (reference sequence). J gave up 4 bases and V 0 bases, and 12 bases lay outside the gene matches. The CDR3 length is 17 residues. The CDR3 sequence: CASSLEPGTGGGYEQYF. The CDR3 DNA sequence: TGTGCCAGCAGCTTGGAACCGGGGACAGGCGGCGGATACGAGCAGTACTTC.

CDR3 sequence reads: CASSDPGDRSSYEQYF. CDR3 in DNA: TGTGCCAGCAGTGACCCGGGGGACCGAAGCTCCTACGAGCAGTACTTC. The gene calls are TRBV6-4 and TRBJ2-7; D is possibly TRBD2 (6 bases). The CDR3 is 16 amino acids. Looked up from germline, CDR1 is MRHNA and CDR2 is SNTAGT. V was trimmed by 2 bases and J by 0 bases, leaving 14 bases between them.

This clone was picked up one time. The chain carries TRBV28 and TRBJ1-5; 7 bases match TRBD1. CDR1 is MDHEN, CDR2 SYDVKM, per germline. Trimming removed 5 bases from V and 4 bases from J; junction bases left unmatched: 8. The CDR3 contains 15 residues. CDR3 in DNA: TGTGCCAGCAGTCTAATAGGGACAGAAAATCAGCCCCAGCATTTT. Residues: CASSLIGTENQPQHF.

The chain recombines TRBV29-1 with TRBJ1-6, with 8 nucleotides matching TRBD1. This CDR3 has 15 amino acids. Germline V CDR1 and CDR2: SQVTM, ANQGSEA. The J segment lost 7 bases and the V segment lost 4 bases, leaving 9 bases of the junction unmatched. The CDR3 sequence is CSVALTGAGNSPLHF. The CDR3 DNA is TGCAGCGTTGCTCTGACAGGGGCAGGAAATTCACCCCTCCACTTT.

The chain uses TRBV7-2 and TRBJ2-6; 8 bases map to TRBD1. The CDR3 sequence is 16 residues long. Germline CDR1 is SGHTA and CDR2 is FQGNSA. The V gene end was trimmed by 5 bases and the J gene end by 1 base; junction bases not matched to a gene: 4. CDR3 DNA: TGTGCCAGCAGCGGACAGGGACTGTCTGGGGCCAACGTCCTGACTTTC. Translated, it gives CASSGQGLSGANVLTF. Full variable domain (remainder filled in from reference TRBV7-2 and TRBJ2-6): GAGVSQSPSNKVTEKGKDVELRCDPISGHTALYWYRQSLGQGLEFLIYFQGNSAPDKSGLPSDRFSAERTGGSVSTLTIQRTQQEDSAVYLCASSGQGLSGANVLTFGAGSRLTVL.

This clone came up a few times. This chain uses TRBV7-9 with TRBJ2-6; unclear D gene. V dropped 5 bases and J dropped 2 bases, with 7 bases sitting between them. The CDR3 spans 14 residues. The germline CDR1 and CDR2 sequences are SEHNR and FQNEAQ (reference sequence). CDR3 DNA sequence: TGTGCCAGCAGCCTGGCAGCTGGGGCCAACGTCCTGACTTTC. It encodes CASSLAAGANVLTF.

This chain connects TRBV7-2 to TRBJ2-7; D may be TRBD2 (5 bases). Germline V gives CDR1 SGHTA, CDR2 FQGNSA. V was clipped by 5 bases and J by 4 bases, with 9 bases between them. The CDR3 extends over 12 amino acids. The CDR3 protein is CASSREFYEQYF. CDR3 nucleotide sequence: TGTGCCAGCAGCCGGGAATTTTACGAGCAGTACTTC. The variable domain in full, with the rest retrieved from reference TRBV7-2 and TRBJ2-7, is GAGVSQSPSNKVTEKGKDVELRCDPISGHTALYWYRQSLGQGLEFLIYFQGNSAPDKSGLPSDRFSAERTGGSVSTLTIQRTQQEDSAVYLCASSREFYEQYFGPGTRLTVT.

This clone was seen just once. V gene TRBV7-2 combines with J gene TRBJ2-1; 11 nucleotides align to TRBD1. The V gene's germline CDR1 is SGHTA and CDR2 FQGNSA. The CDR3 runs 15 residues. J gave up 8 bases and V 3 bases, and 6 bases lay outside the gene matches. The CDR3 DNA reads TGTGCCAGCAGCTTGGGGCGGACAGGGGGCTATGAGCAGTTCTTC. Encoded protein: CASSLGRTGGYEQFF.

The chain's CDR3 is CASGDSGIAYEQYF. The CDR3 DNA is TGTGCCAGCGGTGACAGCGGGATTGCCTACGAGCAGTACTTC. This chain links TRBV28 with TRBJ2-7, with 7 nucleotides matching TRBD2. V trimming: 8 bases; J trimming: 2 bases; junction bases outside the gene matches: 9. CDR1 is MDHEN and CDR2 is SYDVKM in the germline V gene. The length of the CDR3 is 14 residues.